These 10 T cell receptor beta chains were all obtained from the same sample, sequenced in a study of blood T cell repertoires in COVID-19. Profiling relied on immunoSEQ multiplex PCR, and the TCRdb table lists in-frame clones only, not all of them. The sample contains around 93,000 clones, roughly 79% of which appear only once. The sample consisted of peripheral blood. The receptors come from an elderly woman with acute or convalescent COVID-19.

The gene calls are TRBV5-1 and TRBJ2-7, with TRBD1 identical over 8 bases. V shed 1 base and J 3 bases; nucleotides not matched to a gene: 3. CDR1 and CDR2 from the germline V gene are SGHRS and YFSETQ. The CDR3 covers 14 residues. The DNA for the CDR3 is TGCGCCAGCAGCTTGCAGGGGGCAGGCTACGAGCAGTACTTC. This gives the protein CASSLQGAGYEQYF.

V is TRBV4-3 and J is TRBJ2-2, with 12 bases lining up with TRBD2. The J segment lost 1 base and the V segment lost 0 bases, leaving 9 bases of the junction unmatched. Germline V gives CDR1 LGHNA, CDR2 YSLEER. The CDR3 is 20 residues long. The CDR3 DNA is TGCGCCAGCAGCCAAGAGGGTCAGGGACTAGCGGGTAAGAACACCGGGGAGCTGTTTTTT. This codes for CASSQEGQGLAGKNTGELFF.

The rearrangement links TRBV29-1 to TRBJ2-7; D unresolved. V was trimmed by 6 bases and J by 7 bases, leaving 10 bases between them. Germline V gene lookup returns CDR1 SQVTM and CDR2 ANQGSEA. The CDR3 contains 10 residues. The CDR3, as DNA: TGCAGCGTCCGAGTACCAGAGCAGTACTTC. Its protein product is CSVRVPEQYF.

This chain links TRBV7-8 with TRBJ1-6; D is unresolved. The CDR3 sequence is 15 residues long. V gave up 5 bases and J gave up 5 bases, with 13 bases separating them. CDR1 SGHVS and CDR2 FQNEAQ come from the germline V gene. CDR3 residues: CASSPAGLHNSPLHF. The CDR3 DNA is TGTGCCAGCAGCCCCGCCGGTCTTCATAATTCACCCCTCCACTTT.

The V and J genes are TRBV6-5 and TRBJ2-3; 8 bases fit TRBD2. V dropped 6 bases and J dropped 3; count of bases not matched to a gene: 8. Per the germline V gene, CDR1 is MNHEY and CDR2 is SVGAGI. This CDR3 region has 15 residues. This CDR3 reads CASRHTSGRTDTQYF. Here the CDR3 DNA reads TGTGCCAGCAGACACACTAGCGGTAGGACAGATACGCAGTATTTT.

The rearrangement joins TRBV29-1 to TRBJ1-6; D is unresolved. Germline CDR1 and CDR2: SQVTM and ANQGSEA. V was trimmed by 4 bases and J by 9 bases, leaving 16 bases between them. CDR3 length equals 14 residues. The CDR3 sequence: CSVVVGQVGSPLHF. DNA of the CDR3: TGCAGCGTTGTGGTGGGTCAGGTCGGTTCACCCCTCCACTTT.

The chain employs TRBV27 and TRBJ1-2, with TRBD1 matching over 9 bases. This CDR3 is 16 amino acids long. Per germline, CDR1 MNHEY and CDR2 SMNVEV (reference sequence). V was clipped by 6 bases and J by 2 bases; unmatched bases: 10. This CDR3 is CASSSGTGSSNYGYTF. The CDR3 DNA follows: TGTGCCAGCAGCTCCGGGACAGGGAGTTCCAACTATGGCTACACCTTC.

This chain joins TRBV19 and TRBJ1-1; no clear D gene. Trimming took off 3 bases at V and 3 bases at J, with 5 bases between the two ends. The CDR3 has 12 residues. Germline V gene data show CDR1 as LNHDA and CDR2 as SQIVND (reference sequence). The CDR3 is CASSMSDTEAFF. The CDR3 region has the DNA TGTGCCAGTAGTATGTCAGACACTGAAGCTTTCTTT.

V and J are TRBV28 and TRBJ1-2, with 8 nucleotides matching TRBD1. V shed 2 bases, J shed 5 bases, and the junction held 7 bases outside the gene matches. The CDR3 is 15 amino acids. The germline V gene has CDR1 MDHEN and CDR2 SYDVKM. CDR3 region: CASSLGSTGAYGYTF. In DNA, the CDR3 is TGTGCCAGCAGTTTAGGGTCGACAGGGGCATATGGCTACACCTTC.

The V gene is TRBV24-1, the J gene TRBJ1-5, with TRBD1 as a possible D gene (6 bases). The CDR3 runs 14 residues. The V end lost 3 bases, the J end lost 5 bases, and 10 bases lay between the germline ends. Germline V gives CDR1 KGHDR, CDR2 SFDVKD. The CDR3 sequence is CATSDARGHQPQHF. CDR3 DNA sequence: TGTGCCACCAGTGATGCCAGGGGTCATCAGCCCCAGCATTTT.